Following are 14 T cell receptor beta chains from one sample sequenced in a study of blood T cell repertoires in COVID-19. Using immunoSEQ multiplex PCR, the repertoire was profiled, and TCRdb retains in-frame clones only, with some absent. The sample carries 11,000 to 15,000 clones, over 80% recorded once. Input material: peripheral blood. The receptors originated from a man aged 45-65 years with active COVID-19.

The chain employs TRBV11-1 and TRBJ1-1; the D gene is possibly TRBD1 (5 bases). Trimming shortened V by 3 bases and J by 4 bases, and 15 bases separated the two germline ends. CDR3 size: 15 residues. The germline V gene encodes CDR1 SGHAT and CDR2 FQDESV (reference sequence). CDR3 loop: CASSFSPLQVTEAFF. The CDR3 DNA is TGTGCCAGCAGCTTTTCTCCTTTACAGGTCACTGAAGCTTTCTTT.

This chain joins TRBV2 and TRBJ2-7; 9 positions agree with TRBD2. The CDR3 contains 15 residues. The V and J ends lost 4 bases and 4 bases, in that order; junction bases with no gene match: 8. Germline CDR1 and CDR2: SNHLY and FYNNEI. CDR3 sequence: CASSANSGSTYEQYF. As DNA, the CDR3 is TGTGCCAGCAGTGCTAATAGCGGGAGTACTTACGAGCAGTACTTC.

Only one count was recorded for this clone. The genes are TRBV25-1 and TRBJ1-2; D is perhaps TRBD1 (5 bases). Germline lookup yields CDR1 MGHDK and CDR2 SYGVNS. CDR3 length equals 11 residues. V was trimmed by 8 bases and J by 6 bases, leaving 10 bases between them. This CDR3 reads CASGGGHGYTF. The CDR3 DNA sequence: TGTGCCAGCGGGGGGGGACATGGCTACACCTTC.

The chain employs TRBV28 and TRBJ2-3; D call uncertain. CDR1 and CDR2 (germline): MDHEN, SYDVKM. V was clipped by 2 bases and J by 6 bases, with 15 bases between them. The CDR3 covers 15 residues. CDR3 nucleotide sequence: TGTGCCAGCAGTTTACTGTTCCAGACGGGTGATACGCAGTATTTT. Translation: CASSLLFQTGDTQYF.

The CDR3 sequence: CASSLGGDGSVGYTF. For the CDR3, the DNA is TGTGCCAGCAGCTTAGGGGGGGACGGAAGCGTTGGCTACACCTTC. The V gene is TRBV7-9, the J gene TRBJ1-2; D may be TRBD1 (5 bases). The CDR3 covers 15 residues. The germline CDR1 and CDR2 sequences are SEHNR and FQNEAQ (reference sequence). The germline V and J ends were trimmed by 1 base and 7 bases, with 16 bases remaining between them. Filled out from reference TRBV7-9 and TRBJ1-2, the complete variable domain reads DTGVSQNPRHKITKRGQNVTFRCDPISEHNRLYWYRQTLGQGPEFLTYFQNEAQLEKSRLLSDRFSAERPKGSFSTLEIQRTEQGDSAMYLCASSLGGDGSVGYTFGSGTRLTVV.

This rearrangement joins TRBV7-8 to TRBJ2-7, with 7 bases fitting TRBD1. Trimming at V came to 5 bases and at J to 3 bases, leaving 7 bases not matched to a gene. The germline CDR1 and CDR2 sequences are SGHVS and FQNEAQ. The CDR3 totals 14 residues. The CDR3, as DNA: TGTGCCAGCAGCCAACACAGGGGTTTCTACGAGCAGTACTTC. Its translation: CASSQHRGFYEQYF.

The gene calls are TRBV12-3 or TRBV12-4 and TRBJ1-2, with D perhaps TRBD1 (5 bases). The length of the CDR3 is 12 residues. The V end was cut by 7 bases, the J end by 10 bases, with 16 bases between. The DNA for the CDR3 is TGTGCCAGCACATATGGGGCAGGTCCCTACACCTTC. It codes for CASTYGAGPYTF.

The chain carries TRBV19 and TRBJ2-7, with 7 bases lining up with TRBD2. Unmatched junction bases numbered 0, after V lost 4 bases and J lost 0 bases. The length of the CDR3 is 13 residues. Per germline, CDR1 LNHDA and CDR2 SQIVND (reference sequence). CDR3 sequence: CASSSGSSYEQYF. The CDR3 nucleotides are TGTGCCAGTAGTAGCGGGAGCTCCTACGAGCAGTACTTC.

In this sample, this clone turned up once. The chain recombines TRBV15 with TRBJ2-1, with D possibly matching TRBD2 (6 bases). Germline loops: CDR1 LNHNV, CDR2 YYDKDF (reference sequence). V was cut by 1 base and J by 6 bases, with 10 bases left in between. The length of the CDR3 is 14 residues. This CDR3 is CATSRVLGGNEQFF. DNA of the CDR3: TGTGCCACCAGCAGAGTACTGGGGGGCAATGAGCAGTTCTTC.

This clone was seen at least ten times. The CDR3 region is CASSEFGRVTEAFF. For the CDR3, the DNA is TGTGCCAGCAGTGAATTCGGCAGGGTTACTGAAGCTTTCTTT. The chain couples TRBV25-1 to TRBJ1-1, with a weak D call TRBD1 (5 bases). The CDR3 runs to 14 residues. Germline V gene sequence: CDR1 MGHDK, CDR2 SYGVNS. Trimming removed 1 base at V and 5 bases at J, with 11 bases between.

The chain employs TRBV7-2 and TRBJ1-1; 11 nucleotides line up with TRBD1. After removal of 6 bases from V and 2 bases from J, the junction contained 14 bases not matched to a gene. This CDR3 is built from 18 residues. Germline-derived CDR1 and CDR2 are SGHTA and FQGNSA. CDR3 DNA: TGTGCCAGCAGTCTTAAGAGGACAGGGGGCGCCGGAAACACTGAAGCTTTCTTT. Residues: CASSLKRTGGAGNTEAFF.

The genes are TRBV28 and TRBJ2-7, with unresolved D. V lost 3 bases and J lost 2, with 2 bases in between. The CDR3 extends over 11 amino acids. Germline V lookup: CDR1 MDHEN, CDR2 SYDVKM. The DNA for the CDR3 is TGTGCCAGCAGTTTCACCTACGAGCAGTACTTC. Protein product: CASSFTYEQYF.

The gene calls are TRBV11-2 and TRBJ2-1; possibly TRBD2 for D (6 bases). CDR1 and CDR2 from the germline V gene are SGHAT and FQNNGV. The CDR3 spans 15 residues. V was trimmed by 0 bases and J by 8 bases, leaving 14 bases between them. For the CDR3, the DNA is TGTGCCAGCAGCTTAGATCGGGGGACCACAGATGAGCAGTTCTTC. It is translated as CASSLDRGTTDEQFF.

This clone showed up just once. CDR3 DNA: TGTGCCAGCAGTTTCGGAGTGAATGAGCAGTTCTTC. Its translation is CASSFGVNEQFF. The rearrangement uses TRBV27 and TRBJ2-1; D is ambiguous. The V and J ends lost 3 bases and 7 bases respectively, with 7 bases between them. The CDR3 extends over 12 amino acids. Germline values: CDR1 MNHEY, CDR2 SMNVEV (reference sequence).